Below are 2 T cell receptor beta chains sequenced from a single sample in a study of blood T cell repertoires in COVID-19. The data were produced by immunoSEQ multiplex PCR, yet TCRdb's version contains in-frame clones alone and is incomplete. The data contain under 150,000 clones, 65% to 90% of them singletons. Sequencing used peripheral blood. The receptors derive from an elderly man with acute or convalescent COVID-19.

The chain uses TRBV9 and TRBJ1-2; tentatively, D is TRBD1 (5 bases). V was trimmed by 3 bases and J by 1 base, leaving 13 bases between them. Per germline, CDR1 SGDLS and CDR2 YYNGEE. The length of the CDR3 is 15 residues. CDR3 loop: CASSASTGFNYGYTF. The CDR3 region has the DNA TGTGCCAGCAGCGCAAGTACAGGTTTTAACTATGGCTACACCTTC.

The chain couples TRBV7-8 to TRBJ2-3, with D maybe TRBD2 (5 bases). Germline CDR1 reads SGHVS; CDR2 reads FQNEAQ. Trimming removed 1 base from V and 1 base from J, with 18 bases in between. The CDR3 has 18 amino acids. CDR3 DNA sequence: TGTGCCAGCAGCTTAGTTCCACGGCCGGCGGGTCGCACAGATACGCAGTATTTT. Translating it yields CASSLVPRPAGRTDTQYF.